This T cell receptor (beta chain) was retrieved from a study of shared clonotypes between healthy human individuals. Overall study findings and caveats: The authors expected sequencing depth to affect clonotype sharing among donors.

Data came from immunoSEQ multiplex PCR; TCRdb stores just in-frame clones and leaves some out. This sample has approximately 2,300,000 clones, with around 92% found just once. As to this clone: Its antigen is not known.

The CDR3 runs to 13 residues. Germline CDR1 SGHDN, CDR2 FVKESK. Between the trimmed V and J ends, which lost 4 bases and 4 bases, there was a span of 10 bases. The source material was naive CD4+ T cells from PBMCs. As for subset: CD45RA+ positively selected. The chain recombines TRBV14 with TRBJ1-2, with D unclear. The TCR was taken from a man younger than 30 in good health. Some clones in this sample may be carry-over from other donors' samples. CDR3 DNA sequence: TGTGCCAGCAGCCTGGCACATATCTATGGCTACACCTTC. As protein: CASSLAHIYGYTF.